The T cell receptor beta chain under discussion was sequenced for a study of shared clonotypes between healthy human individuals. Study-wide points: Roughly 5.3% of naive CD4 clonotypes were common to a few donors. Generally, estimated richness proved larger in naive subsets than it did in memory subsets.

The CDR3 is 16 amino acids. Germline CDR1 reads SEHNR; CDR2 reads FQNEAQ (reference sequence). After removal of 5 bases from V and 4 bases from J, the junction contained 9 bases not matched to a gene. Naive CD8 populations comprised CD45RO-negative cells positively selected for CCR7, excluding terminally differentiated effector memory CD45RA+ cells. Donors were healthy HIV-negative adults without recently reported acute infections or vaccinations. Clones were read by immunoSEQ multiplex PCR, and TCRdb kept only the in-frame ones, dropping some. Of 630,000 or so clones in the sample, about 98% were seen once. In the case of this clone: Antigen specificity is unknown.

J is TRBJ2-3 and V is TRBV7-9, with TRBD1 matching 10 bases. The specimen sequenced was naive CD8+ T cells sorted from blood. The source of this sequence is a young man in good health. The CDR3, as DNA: TGTGCCAGCAGCCTATCGTTCGGACAGGGGGCAGATACGCAGTATTTT. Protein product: CASSLSFGQGADTQYF.